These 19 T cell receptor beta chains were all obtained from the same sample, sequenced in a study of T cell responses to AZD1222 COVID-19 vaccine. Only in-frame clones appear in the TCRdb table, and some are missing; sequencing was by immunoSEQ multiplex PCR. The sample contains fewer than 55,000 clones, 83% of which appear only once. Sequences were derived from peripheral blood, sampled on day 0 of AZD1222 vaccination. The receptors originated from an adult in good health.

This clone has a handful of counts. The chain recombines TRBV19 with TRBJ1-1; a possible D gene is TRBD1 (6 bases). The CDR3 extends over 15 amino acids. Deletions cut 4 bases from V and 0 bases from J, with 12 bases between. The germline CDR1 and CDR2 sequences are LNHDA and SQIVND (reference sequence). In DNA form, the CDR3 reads TGTGCCAGTAGTACCGGACAGTCGATGAACACTGAAGCTTTCTTT. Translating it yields CASSTGQSMNTEAFF.

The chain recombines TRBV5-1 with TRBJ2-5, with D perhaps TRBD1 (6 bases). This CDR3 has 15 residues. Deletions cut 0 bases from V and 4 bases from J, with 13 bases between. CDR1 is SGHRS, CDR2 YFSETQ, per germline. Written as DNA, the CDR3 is TGCGCCAGCAGCTTGGGTCACAGGGCGGGAGAGACCCAGTACTTC. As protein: CASSLGHRAGETQYF.

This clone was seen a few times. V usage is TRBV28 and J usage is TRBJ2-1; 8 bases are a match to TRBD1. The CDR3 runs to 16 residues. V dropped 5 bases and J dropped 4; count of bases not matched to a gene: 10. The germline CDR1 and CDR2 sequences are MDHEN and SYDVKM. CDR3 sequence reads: CASSPTGQGWYNEQFF. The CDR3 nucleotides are TGTGCCAGCAGTCCGACCGGACAGGGTTGGTACAATGAGCAGTTCTTC.

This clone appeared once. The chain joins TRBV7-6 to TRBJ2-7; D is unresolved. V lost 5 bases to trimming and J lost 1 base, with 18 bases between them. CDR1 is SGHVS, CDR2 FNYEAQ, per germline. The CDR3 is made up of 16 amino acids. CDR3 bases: TGTGCCAGCAGCCCTCGAGTTGGGATCTTGTCCTACGAGCAGTACTTC. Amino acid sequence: CASSPRVGILSYEQYF.

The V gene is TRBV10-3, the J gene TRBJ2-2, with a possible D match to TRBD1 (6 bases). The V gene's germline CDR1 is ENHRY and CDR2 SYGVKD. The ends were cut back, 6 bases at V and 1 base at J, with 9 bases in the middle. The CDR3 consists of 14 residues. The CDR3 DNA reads TGTGCCATCAGCCCGGACAGGAACACCGGGGAGCTGTTTTTT. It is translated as CAISPDRNTGELFF.

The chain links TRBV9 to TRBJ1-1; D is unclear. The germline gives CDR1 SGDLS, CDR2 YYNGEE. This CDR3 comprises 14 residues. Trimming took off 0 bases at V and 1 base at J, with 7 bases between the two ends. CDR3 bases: TGTGCCAGCAGCGTAGATGCTCGGAACACTGAAGCTTTCTTT. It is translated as CASSVDARNTEAFF.

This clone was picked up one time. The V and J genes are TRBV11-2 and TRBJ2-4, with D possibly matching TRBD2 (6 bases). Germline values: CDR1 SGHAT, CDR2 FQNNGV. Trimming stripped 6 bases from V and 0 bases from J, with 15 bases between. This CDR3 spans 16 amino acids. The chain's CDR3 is CASRGRRDGAKNIQYF. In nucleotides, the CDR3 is TGTGCCAGCAGAGGTAGGAGGGATGGAGCCAAAAACATTCAGTACTTC.

CDR3 coding DNA: TGTGCCAGCCCCTCAAGCGGGAGACATCCTGGCAATGAGCAGTTCTTC. This gives the protein CASPSSGRHPGNEQFF. The rearrangement uses TRBV28 and TRBJ2-1, with TRBD2 identical over 8 bases. V trimming: 8 bases; J trimming: 6 bases; junction bases outside the gene matches: 15. The length of the CDR3 is 16 residues. The germline V gene encodes CDR1 MDHEN and CDR2 SYDVKM.

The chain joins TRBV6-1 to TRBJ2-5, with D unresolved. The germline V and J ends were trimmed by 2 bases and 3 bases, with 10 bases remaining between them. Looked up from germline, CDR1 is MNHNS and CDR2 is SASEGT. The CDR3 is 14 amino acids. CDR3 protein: CASSEWGPEETQYF. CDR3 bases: TGTGCCAGCAGTGAATGGGGTCCAGAAGAGACCCAGTACTTC.

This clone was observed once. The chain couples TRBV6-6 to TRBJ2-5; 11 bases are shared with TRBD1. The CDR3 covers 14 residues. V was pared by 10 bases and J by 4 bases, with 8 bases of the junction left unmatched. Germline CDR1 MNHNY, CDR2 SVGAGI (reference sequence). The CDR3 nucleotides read TGTGCCACCCACTTGGACAGGGGGCCAGAGACCCAGTACTTC. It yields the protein CATHLDRGPETQYF.

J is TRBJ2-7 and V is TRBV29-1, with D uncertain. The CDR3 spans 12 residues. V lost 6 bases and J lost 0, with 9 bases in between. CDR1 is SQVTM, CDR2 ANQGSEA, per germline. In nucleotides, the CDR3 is TGCAGCGTCCGGGTCAACTCCTACGAGCAGTACTTC. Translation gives CSVRVNSYEQYF.

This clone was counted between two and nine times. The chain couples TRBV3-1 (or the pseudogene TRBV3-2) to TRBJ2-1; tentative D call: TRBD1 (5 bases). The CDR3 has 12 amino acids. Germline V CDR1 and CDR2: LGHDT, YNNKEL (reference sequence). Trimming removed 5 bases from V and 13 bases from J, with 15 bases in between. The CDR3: CASSFQGVAQFF. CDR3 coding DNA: TGTGCCAGCAGCTTCCAGGGTGTCGCCCAGTTCTTC.

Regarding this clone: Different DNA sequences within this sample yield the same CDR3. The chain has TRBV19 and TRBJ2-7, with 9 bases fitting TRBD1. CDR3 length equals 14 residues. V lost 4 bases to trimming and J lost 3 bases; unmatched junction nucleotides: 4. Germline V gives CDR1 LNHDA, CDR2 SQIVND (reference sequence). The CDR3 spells CASSKGQGIYEQYF. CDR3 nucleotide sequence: TGTGCCAGTAGTAAAGGACAGGGGATCTACGAGCAGTACTTC.

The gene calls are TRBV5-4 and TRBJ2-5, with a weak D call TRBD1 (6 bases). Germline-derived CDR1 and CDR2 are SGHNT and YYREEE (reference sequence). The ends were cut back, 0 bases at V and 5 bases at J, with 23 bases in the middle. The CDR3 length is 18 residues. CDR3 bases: TGTGCCAGCAGCTTGGGGGCACCTGGACAGACCTCCGGGGAGACCCAGTACTTC. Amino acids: CASSLGAPGQTSGETQYF.

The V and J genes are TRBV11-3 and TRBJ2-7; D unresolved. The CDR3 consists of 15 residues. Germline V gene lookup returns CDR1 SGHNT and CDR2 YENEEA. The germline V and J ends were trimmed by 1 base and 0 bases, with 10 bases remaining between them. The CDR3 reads CASSLVKSLSYEQYF. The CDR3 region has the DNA TGTGCCAGCAGCTTAGTAAAGAGCCTCTCCTACGAGCAGTACTTC.

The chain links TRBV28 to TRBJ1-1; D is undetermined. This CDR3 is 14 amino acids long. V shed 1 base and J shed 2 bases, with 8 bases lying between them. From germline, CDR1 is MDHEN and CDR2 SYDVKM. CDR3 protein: CASSLYLVNTEAFF. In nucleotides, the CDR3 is TGTGCCAGCAGTTTATATCTCGTTAACACTGAAGCTTTCTTT.

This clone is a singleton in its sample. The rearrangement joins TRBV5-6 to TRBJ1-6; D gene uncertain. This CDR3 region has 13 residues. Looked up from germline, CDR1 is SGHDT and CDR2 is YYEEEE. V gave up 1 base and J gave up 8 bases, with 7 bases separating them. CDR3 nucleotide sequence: TGTGCCAGCAGCTTGTTCCTGGATTCACCCCTCCACTTT. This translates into CASSLFLDSPLHF.

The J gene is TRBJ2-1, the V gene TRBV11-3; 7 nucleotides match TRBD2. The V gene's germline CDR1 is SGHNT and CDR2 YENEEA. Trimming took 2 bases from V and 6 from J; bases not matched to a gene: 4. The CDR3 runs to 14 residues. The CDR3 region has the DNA TGTGCCAGCAGCTTAAAAGGACTAGGCAATGAGCAGTTCTTC. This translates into CASSLKGLGNEQFF.

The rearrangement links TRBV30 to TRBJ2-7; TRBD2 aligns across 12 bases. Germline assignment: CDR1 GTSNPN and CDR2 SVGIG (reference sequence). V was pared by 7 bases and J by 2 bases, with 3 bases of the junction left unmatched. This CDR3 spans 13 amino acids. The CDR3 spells CASRLAGAYEQYF. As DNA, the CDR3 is TGTGCCTCAAGACTAGCGGGAGCCTACGAGCAGTACTTC. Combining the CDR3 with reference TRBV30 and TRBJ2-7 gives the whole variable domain SQTIHQWPATLVQPVGSPLSLECTVEGTSNPNLYWYRQAAGRGLQLLFYSVGIGQISSEVPQNLSASRPQDRQFILSSKKLLLSDSGFYLCASRLAGAYEQYFGPGTRLTVT.